These T cell receptor beta chains were read from a single sample in a study of T cells in tumors after PD-1 blockade. Sequencing was performed with immunoSEQ multiplex PCR; in TCRdb, only in-frame clones are kept and a portion is missing. In the table there are roughly 50,000 clones, 81% of which are singletons. Sequenced here: PBMCs, sampled before anti-PD-1 treatment. These receptors all come from a human donor with basal cell carcinoma. Each CDR3 is given with its conserved first and last residue. The D gene is left open where the match is weak. The size field is filled for only some rows; it gives once, few, many or a size class.

clone size: .
J gene: TRBJ2-1
D gene: TRBD1
V gene: TRBV6-5
CDR3 protein: CASTRAGGYNEQFF
CDR3 DNA: TGTGCCAGCACCCGGGCAGGGGGCTACAATGAGCAGTTCTTC

clone size: .
J gene: TRBJ1-6
D gene: TRBD1
V gene: TRBV6-5
CDR3 protein: CASSKGQYNSPLHF
CDR3 DNA: TGTGCCAGCAGTAAGGGACAGTATAATTCACCCCTCCACTTT

clone size: .
J gene: TRBJ1-5
D gene: TRBD1
V gene: TRBV2
CDR3 protein: CASRQGALSNQPQHF
CDR3 DNA: TGTGCCAGCAGGCAGGGGGCTTTAAGCAATCAGCCCCAGCATTTT

clone size: .
J gene: TRBJ1-2
D gene: .
V gene: TRBV5-1
CDR3 protein: CASSYDRMSRGDYGYTF
CDR3 DNA: TGCGCCAGCAGTTATGACAGGATGAGTAGAGGGGACTATGGCTACACCTTC

clone size: .
J gene: TRBJ1-6
D gene: TRBD1
V gene: TRBV5-1
CDR3 protein: CASSTSGTGSSPLHF
CDR3 DNA: TGCGCCAGCAGCACTTCCGGGACAGGAAGCTCACCCCTCCACTTT

clone size: .
J gene: TRBJ2-1
D gene: .
V gene: TRBV19
CDR3 protein: CASSPGARGNEQFF
CDR3 DNA: TGTGCCAGTAGTCCAGGGGCCCGTGGCAATGAGCAGTTCTTC

clone size: .
J gene: TRBJ2-2
D gene: .
V gene: TRBV19
CDR3 protein: CASSILRGRDTGELFF
CDR3 DNA: TGTGCCAGTAGTATCCTCCGGGGCAGGGACACCGGGGAGCTGTTTTTT

clone size: .
J gene: TRBJ1-1
D gene: TRBD1
V gene: TRBV7-2
CDR3 protein: CASRPGGQMNTEAFF
CDR3 DNA: TGTGCCAGCAGACCGGGGGGACAGATGAACACTGAAGCTTTCTTT

clone size: once
J gene: TRBJ1-1
D gene: TRBD1
V gene: TRBV29-1
CDR3 protein: CSVGQVNTEAFF
CDR3 DNA: TGCAGCGTCGGACAGGTGAACACTGAAGCTTTCTTT

clone size: .
J gene: TRBJ1-1
D gene: TRBD1
V gene: TRBV6-1
CDR3 protein: CASSEGVRGGAEAFF
CDR3 DNA: TGTGCCAGCAGTGAAGGAGTGAGAGGGGGCGCTGAAGCTTTCTTT

clone size: .
J gene: TRBJ2-5
D gene: .
V gene: TRBV12-3/TRBV12-4
CDR3 protein: CASRAYQETQYF
CDR3 DNA: TGTGCCAGCAGGGCGTACCAAGAGACCCAGTACTTC

clone size: .
J gene: TRBJ1-6
D gene: .
V gene: TRBV30
CDR3 protein: CAWTIGSPNSPLHF
CDR3 DNA: TGTGCCTGGACTATCGGGAGCCCTAATTCACCCCTCCACTTT

clone size: .
J gene: TRBJ2-5
D gene: TRBD1
V gene: TRBV19
CDR3 protein: CASRETGQETQYF
CDR3 DNA: TGTGCCAGTAGAGAGACAGGGCAAGAGACCCAGTACTTC

clone size: few
J gene: TRBJ2-1
D gene: TRBD2
V gene: TRBV12-5
CDR3 protein: CASAPRGDYNEQFF
CDR3 DNA: TGTGCTAGTGCCCCACGGGGGGACTACAATGAGCAGTTCTTC

clone size: .
J gene: TRBJ2-1
D gene: TRBD2
V gene: TRBV3-1/TRBV3-2
CDR3 protein: CASSPRLAGGPYNEQFF
CDR3 DNA: TGTGCCAGCAGCCCCCGACTAGCGGGCGGTCCGTACAATGAGCAGTTCTTC

clone size: .
J gene: TRBJ2-1
D gene: TRBD2
V gene: TRBV9
CDR3 protein: CASSVGLTSGGYNEQFF
CDR3 DNA: TGTGCCAGCAGCGTAGGCCTGACTAGCGGGGGATACAATGAGCAGTTCTTC

clone size: .
J gene: TRBJ2-5
D gene: TRBD1
V gene: TRBV6-6
CDR3 protein: CASSYTQGSRETQYF
CDR3 DNA: TGTGCCAGCAGTTACACACAGGGGTCTAGAGAGACCCAGTACTTC

clone size: .
J gene: TRBJ1-2
D gene: TRBD1
V gene: TRBV23-1
CDR3 protein: CASSQSRGQGGNGYTF
CDR3 DNA: TGCGCCAGCAGTCAATCGCGAGGACAGGGTGGAAATGGCTACACCTTC

clone size: .
J gene: TRBJ1-3
D gene: .
V gene: TRBV12-3/TRBV12-4
CDR3 protein: CASSFGGNTIYF
CDR3 DNA: TGTGCCAGCAGTTTTGGAGGAAACACCATATATTTT

clone size: .
J gene: TRBJ1-4
D gene: .
V gene: TRBV2
CDR3 protein: CASRADSNNEKLFF
CDR3 DNA: TGTGCCAGCAGGGCGGACAGTAATAATGAAAAACTGTTTTTT

clone size: .
J gene: TRBJ2-6
D gene: .
V gene: TRBV28
CDR3 protein: CASSSSGKVGGANVLTF
CDR3 DNA: TGTGCCAGCAGTTCGTCAGGGAAAGTAGGTGGGGCCAACGTCCTGACTTTC

clone size: .
J gene: TRBJ2-2
D gene: .
V gene: TRBV6-5
CDR3 protein: CASRSYTGELFF
CDR3 DNA: TGTGCCAGCAGATCCTACACCGGGGAGCTGTTTTTT

clone size: .
J gene: TRBJ1-1
D gene: .
V gene: TRBV15
CDR3 protein: CATSSIRGYTEAFF
CDR3 DNA: TGTGCCACCAGCAGTATCAGGGGATACACTGAAGCTTTCTTT

clone size: few
J gene: TRBJ2-7
D gene: .
V gene: TRBV30
CDR3 protein: CAWSFWDRSYEQYF
CDR3 DNA: TGTGCCTGGAGCTTCTGGGACCGCTCCTACGAGCAGTACTTC

clone size: once
J gene: TRBJ1-3
D gene: .
V gene: TRBV6-5
CDR3 protein: CASRTGRNTIYF
CDR3 DNA: TGTGCCAGCAGGACGGGCCGAAACACCATATATTTT